This T cell receptor beta chain was captured in a study of T cell responses to AZD1222 COVID-19 vaccine. Study results and caveats: Among vaccine-associated CD4 TCRs, coverage spanned spike, with dominance at 160-218 and 743-854. Seropositive status at baseline applied to only 6 or 7 AZD1222 recipients. Scientists sampled the repertoires only once the peak T cell response had passed. The breadth and depth of Spike-specific TCRs increased once two AZD1222 doses had been given.

This table comes from immunoSEQ multiplex PCR, and its TCRdb copy is limited to in-frame clones, with some not included. This sample has roughly 92,000 clones; approximately 88% occur once, and the top ten carry approximately 5.2%. On this clone: Antigen unknown.

Specimen: peripheral blood, collected 28 days after the second AZD1222 dose. The TCR was taken from an adult who received the AZD1222 COVID-19 vaccine.

CDR3 DNA sequence: TGTGCCTGGAGTGTCGGGCAGCAGTATCAGCCCCAGCATTTT. The encoded protein is CAWSVGQQYQPQHF. The rearrangement joins TRBV30 to TRBJ1-5; D is undetermined. CDR3 length: 14 residues. V was clipped by 0 bases and J by 5 bases, with 11 bases between them. Germline CDR1 GTSNPN, CDR2 SVGIG (reference sequence).